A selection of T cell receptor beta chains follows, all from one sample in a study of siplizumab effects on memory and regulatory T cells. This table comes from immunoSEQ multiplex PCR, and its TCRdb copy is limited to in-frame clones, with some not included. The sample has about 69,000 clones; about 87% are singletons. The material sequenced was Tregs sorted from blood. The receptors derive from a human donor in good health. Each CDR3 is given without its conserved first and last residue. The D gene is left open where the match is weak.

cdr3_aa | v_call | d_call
ASSIDGRRPWGNEQF | TRBV19 | .
ASGRAGETQY | TRBV9 | .
ASSVSGSSYNEQF | TRBV7-2 | TRBD2
ASSLMVAGSGPDTQY | TRBV7-3 | .
ASSTWTSGIVGELF | TRBV4-3 | TRBD2
ASSLTGGKNEQY | TRBV5-1 | TRBD1
ASSLEAGTGETEAF | TRBV5-1 | TRBD1
ASSLVWRTQY | TRBV28 | .
ASSSSLYLEKLF | TRBV6-5 | .
ASSQGLAGVDEQY | TRBV4-3 | TRBD2
ASSLALRGQDTQY | TRBV5-1 | TRBD1
ASSLSWTSVNTEAF | TRBV7-9 | .
ASSFRGGVPLNEQF | TRBV28 | .
ASSIPIGDRGQGGYT | TRBV19 | TRBD1
ASSLWASGLSYEQY | TRBV5-6 | TRBD2
ASSYSRGSGNTIY | TRBV6-5 | .
ASSQSGTGASGEQY | TRBV23-1 | TRBD1
ASSTWNEQF | TRBV9 | .
AISETGTNEKLF | TRBV10-3 | .
ASSTDRHSGNTIY | TRBV6-6 | TRBD1
ASSRSPGPFYPGYT | TRBV4-1 | .
ASSTRDRTYNEQF | TRBV21-1 | .